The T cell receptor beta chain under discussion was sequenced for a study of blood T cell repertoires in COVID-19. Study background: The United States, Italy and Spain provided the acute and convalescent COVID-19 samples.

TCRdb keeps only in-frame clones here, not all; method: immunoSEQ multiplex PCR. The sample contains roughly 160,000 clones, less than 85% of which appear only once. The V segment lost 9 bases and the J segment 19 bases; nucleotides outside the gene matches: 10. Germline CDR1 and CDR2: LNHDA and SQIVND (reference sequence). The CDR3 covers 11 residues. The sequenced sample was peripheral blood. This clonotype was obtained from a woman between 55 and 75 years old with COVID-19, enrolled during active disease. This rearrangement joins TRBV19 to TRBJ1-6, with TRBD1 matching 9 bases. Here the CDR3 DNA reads TGTGCCAGCCTGTACCGGGACAGGGTACACTTT. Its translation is CASLYRDRVHF.